This TCR beta chain was identified in a study of blood T cell repertoires in COVID-19. At the level of the study: Sources were T cells, B-cell-depleted T cells, or PBMCs; the material itself was cDNA or gDNA.

Profiling relied on immunoSEQ multiplex PCR, and the TCRdb table lists in-frame clones only, not all of them. Of 150,000 to 200,000 clones in the sample, over 80% were seen once. CDR3 size: 13 residues. Germline V gene sequence: CDR1 SGHKS, CDR2 YYEKEE (reference sequence). V gave up 0 bases and J gave up 3 bases, with 5 bases separating them. The receptor was isolated from a woman in her twenties or thirties with acute or convalescent COVID-19. The V call is TRBV5-5, the J call TRBJ2-3, with unresolved D. Sequenced input: peripheral blood. The CDR3 DNA reads TGTGCCAGCAGCTTGGTTCGGACAGATACGCAGTATTTT. The encoded protein is CASSLVRTDTQYF.